This T cell receptor (beta chain) is drawn from a study of T cells in tumors after PD-1 blockade. TCRdb keeps only in-frame clones here, not all; method: immunoSEQ multiplex PCR. This table holds tens of thousands of clones, approximately 74% found once. Looked up from germline, CDR1 is MGHDK and CDR2 is SYGVNS. The CDR3 has 15 residues. Trimming removed 3 bases from V and 4 bases from J, with 15 bases in between. The sequence was obtained from a human donor with basal cell carcinoma. Source: PBMCs, taken after anti-PD-1 treatment. This chain connects TRBV25-1 to TRBJ2-5; D remains ambiguous. The CDR3 sequence is CASSDDLAARETQYF. The CDR3 DNA follows: TGTGCCAGCAGTGATGATTTGGCGGCCCGAGAGACCCAGTACTTC.